Shown below are 20 T cell receptor beta chains from a single sample sequenced in a study of CD8 T cells in Susac syndrome (dated by TCRdb to the late 2010s). The library was built by means of the immunoSEQ multiplex PCR assay. RNA was extracted using the RNeasy kit, and roughly 0.5 to 1 ug of the RNA was reverse transcribed with random hexamers. The raw public reads went through TCRdb reprocessing: fastp at Q25, MiXCR clone calling, in-frame beta chains kept. All rows with the same CDR3 protein become a single entry with the most common DNA and genes. The sample records 95,000 to 150,000 distinct CDR3 sequences, 85% to 95% of which are singletons. Roughly 0.29% of the sample comes from the top ten. Specimen: CD8+ T cells from PBMCs. These receptors all stem from a human donor with Susac syndrome.

The rearrangement uses TRBV9 and TRBJ2-1; 7 bases fit TRBD1. Trimming at V came to 2 bases and at J to 7 bases, leaving 12 bases not matched to a gene. This CDR3 is 16 amino acids long. Germline V gene sequence: CDR1 SGDLS, CDR2 YYNGEE. The CDR3 protein is CASSVRLGGRENEQFF. In DNA form, the CDR3 reads TGTGCCAGCAGCGTTAGATTAGGGGGCAGGGAGAATGAGCAGTTCTTC.

This clonotype was seen just once. The chain links TRBV7-2 to TRBJ2-5; D is possibly TRBD1 (5 bases). CDR1 and CDR2 from the germline V gene are SGHTA and FQGNSA. The CDR3 covers 13 residues. Trimming cost V 11 bases and J 5 bases, with 18 bases left between them. In nucleotides, the CDR3 is TGTGCCGACAGCGAGGAGAATACGGAGACCCAGTACTTC. Amino acid sequence: CADSEENTETQYF.

The chain's CDR3 is CASSRQGEDYEQYF. CDR3 DNA: TGTGCCAGCAGTCGACAGGGAGAGGACTACGAGCAGTACTTC. This chain connects TRBV28 to TRBJ2-7; 7 nucleotides agree with TRBD1. Germline V gene lookup returns CDR1 MDHEN and CDR2 SYDVKM. V gave up 5 bases and J gave up 3 bases; unmatched junction bases: 7. The CDR3 consists of 14 residues.

The J gene is TRBJ2-5, the V gene TRBV6-5; 7 bases align to TRBD2. Germline loops: CDR1 MNHEY, CDR2 SVGAGI. The V gene end was trimmed by 2 bases and the J gene end by 6 bases; junction bases not matched to a gene: 18. The CDR3 has 18 amino acids. The CDR3 here is CASSYGTSGLPAPKTQYF. The CDR3 nucleotides are TGTGCCAGCAGTTACGGGACCTCGGGACTACCGGCGCCCAAGACCCAGTACTTC.

This chain links TRBV29-1 with TRBJ2-1; D unresolved. The CDR3 contains 12 residues. Trimming stripped 0 bases from V and 5 bases from J, with 5 bases between. Germline lookup yields CDR1 SQVTM and CDR2 ANQGSEA. The CDR3 sequence: CSVEDLHNEQFF. The CDR3 DNA is TGCAGCGTTGAAGATCTACACAATGAGCAGTTCTTC.

The chain employs TRBV30 and TRBJ2-2, with 14 bases fitting TRBD2. J was trimmed by 7 bases and V by 3 bases; bases with no gene match: 10. The CDR3 contains 17 residues. Germline V gene lookup returns CDR1 GTSNPN and CDR2 SVGIG (reference sequence). The CDR3 is CAWRGRLAGGLHGELFF. The CDR3 nucleotides are TGTGCCTGGAGAGGACGACTAGCGGGGGGGCTGCACGGGGAGCTGTTTTTT.

The chain joins TRBV7-8 to TRBJ1-1, with D unclear. CDR3 size: 13 residues. Germline CDR1 SGHVS, CDR2 FQNEAQ. Trimming left V 1 base short and J 4 bases short, with 7 bases between. The CDR3 DNA reads as TGTGCCAGCAGCTTAGAAGGGTTCACTGAAGCTTTCTTT. This sequence encodes CASSLEGFTEAFF.

V is TRBV18 and J is TRBJ1-1; a possible D gene is TRBD1 (5 bases). The CDR3 runs to 11 residues. In germline, CDR1 is KGHSH, CDR2 LQKENI. With 8 bases removed from V and 9 bases from J, the gap between germline ends came to 13 bases. CDR3 sequence reads: CASGYRDQAFF. The CDR3 region has the DNA TGTGCCAGCGGTTACCGGGACCAAGCTTTCTTT.

This clonotype was recorded a few times. This chain connects TRBV3-1 to TRBJ1-2, with unresolved D. Germline V lookup: CDR1 LGHDT, CDR2 YNNKEL (reference sequence). The length of the CDR3 is 14 residues. V dropped 3 bases and J dropped 2 bases, with 10 bases sitting between them. CDR3 amino acids: CASSQDLRNYGYTF. In DNA form, the CDR3 reads TGTGCCAGCAGCCAGGACCTAAGAAACTATGGCTACACCTTC.

V gene TRBV10-1 combines with J gene TRBJ1-1; TRBD1 agrees at 7 bases. V trimming: 6 bases; J trimming: 5 bases; junction bases outside the gene matches: 6. Germline loops: CDR1 WNHNN, CDR2 SYGVQD (reference sequence). The CDR3 loop spans 13 amino acids. This CDR3 is CASRSDRETEAFF. Written as DNA, the CDR3 is TGCGCCAGCAGGAGTGACAGGGAGACTGAAGCTTTCTTT.

The chain combines TRBV20-1 with TRBJ2-2; unclear D gene. Germline V CDR1 and CDR2: DFQATT, SNEGSKA (reference sequence). V was shortened by 0 bases and J by 1 base, with 9 bases between the two germline ends. This CDR3 region has 15 residues. The DNA of the CDR3 is TGCAGTGCTAGAGATAGGGCGCTGAACACCGGGGAGCTGTTTTTT. It encodes CSARDRALNTGELFF.

V is TRBV29-1 and J is TRBJ1-2; 10 bases agree with TRBD1. V shed 3 bases, J shed 8 bases, and the junction held 9 bases outside the gene matches. Per the germline V gene, CDR1 is SQVTM and CDR2 is ANQGSEA. CDR3 length: 14 residues. The CDR3, as DNA: TGCAGCGTTGAGGTCGACAGGGGGCTAAACGGCTACACCTTC. Translation gives CSVEVDRGLNGYTF.

The rearrangement joins TRBV9 to TRBJ2-3, with D perhaps being TRBD1 or TRBD2 (6 bases each). CDR1 and CDR2 (germline): SGDLS, YYNGEE. The CDR3 has 14 residues. Between the trimmed V and J ends, which lost 0 bases and 5 bases, there was a span of 10 bases. The CDR3 spells CASSVDGGQDTQYF. The CDR3 bases are TGTGCCAGCAGCGTAGATGGGGGGCAAGATACGCAGTATTTT.

Here the CDR3 reads CASSFSDRPVENQPQHF. The CDR3 nucleotides read TGCGCCAGCAGCTTTTCGGACAGGCCAGTGGAAAATCAGCCCCAGCATTTT. The chain combines TRBV5-1 with TRBJ1-5, with 7 nucleotides matching TRBD1. Germline values: CDR1 SGHRS, CDR2 YFSETQ. The trim removed 2 bases at V and 4 bases at J, leaving 12 bases unmatched. The CDR3 totals 17 residues.

This clonotype appeared a single time. This rearrangement joins TRBV18 to TRBJ2-7; 8 bases agree with TRBD1. The CDR3 runs to 14 residues. CDR1 and CDR2 (germline): KGHSH, LQKENI. Trimming removed 4 bases from V and 3 bases from J; junction bases left unmatched: 5. The CDR3 region has the DNA TGTGCCAGCTCACACCCGGACAGGGTCTACGAGCAGTACTTC. This codes for CASSHPDRVYEQYF.

The chain recombines TRBV20-1 with TRBJ2-7, with D tentatively TRBD1 (5 bases). V was shortened by 3 bases and J by 0 bases, with 12 bases between the two germline ends. The CDR3 has 14 residues. Germline CDR1 reads DFQATT; CDR2 reads SNEGSKA (reference sequence). CDR3 bases: TGCAGTGCTAGGCCCCAGGGAAGCTCCTACGAGCAGTACTTC. Amino acid sequence: CSARPQGSSYEQYF.

The V gene is TRBV20-1, the J gene TRBJ2-1; no clear D. V lost 1 base to trimming and J lost 4 bases, with 8 bases between them. Per germline, CDR1 DFQATT and CDR2 SNEGSKA (reference sequence). This CDR3 spans 13 amino acids. CDR3 region: CSARARNYNEQFF. The DNA of the CDR3 is TGCAGTGCTAGAGCTCGGAATTACAATGAGCAGTTCTTC.

The V call is TRBV5-6, the J call TRBJ2-5, with D perhaps TRBD2 (6 bases). Germline CDR1 and CDR2: SGHDT and YYEEEE. This CDR3 comprises 15 residues. V dropped 5 bases and J dropped 7 bases, with 21 bases sitting between them. CDR3 sequence (DNA): TGTGCCAGCAGAGATACTCCGGGAGCTGGAGGGACCCAGTACTTC. This encodes CASRDTPGAGGTQYF.

The V and J genes are TRBV9 and TRBJ2-3, with 8 bases matching TRBD2. Germline CDR1 and CDR2: SGDLS and YYNGEE. The CDR3 contains 14 residues. J lost 0 bases, V lost 7 bases, and 4 bases had no gene match. The CDR3 reads CASGRGGSTDTQYF. CDR3 DNA sequence: TGTGCCAGCGGACGGGGGGGGAGCACAGATACGCAGTATTTT.

The chain carries TRBV7-8 and TRBJ2-7; 11 bases are a match to TRBD2. V trimming: 5 bases; J trimming: 1 base; junction bases outside the gene matches: 4. The CDR3 is made up of 15 amino acids. The germline CDR1 and CDR2 sequences are SGHVS and FQNEAQ. CDR3 nucleotide sequence: TGTGCCAGCAGCGACCTAGCGGGGGGTTCCTACGAGCAGTACTTC. Its translation is CASSDLAGGSYEQYF.